The rows below give T cell receptor beta chains drawn from one sample of a study of T cells in localized non-small cell lung cancer. Profiled with immunoSEQ multiplex PCR; TCRdb holds only in-frame clones, not every one. Among tens of thousands of clones, around 81% were seen once, and the ten largest hold about a tenth. Here the sequenced sample was peripheral blood, taken before any cancer treatment. These receptors were taken from an older female donor with stage I lung adenocarcinoma. Each CDR3 is given with its conserved first and last residue. Each record gives: J gene, clone size, D gene, CDR3 length, V gene, CDR3 protein, CDR3 DNA. D genes are given only for firm matches. Clone size, where shown, is once, few, many, or a class for clones that have expanded.

TRBJ2-7	few	-	17	TRBV30	CAWSVNLAGGRAYEQYF	TGTGCCTGGAGTGTTAATCTAGCCGGGGGGCGAGCCTACGAGCAGTACTTC
TRBJ1-2	-	TRBD1	13	TRBV29-1	CSVDTGANYGYTF	TGCAGCGTTGATACAGGGGCAAACTATGGCTACACCTTC
TRBJ2-7	-	TRBD2	14	TRBV25-1	CASSETSGSWEQYF	TGTGCCAGCAGTGAGACTAGCGGGAGTTGGGAGCAGTACTTC
TRBJ2-2	once	-	15	TRBV11-2	CASSSGLASTGELFF	TGTGCCAGCAGCTCAGGGCTAGCCTCCACCGGGGAGCTGTTTTTT
TRBJ2-7	-	-	14	TRBV11-2	CASSLDGAAYEQYF	TGTGCCAGCAGCTTGGACGGGGCCGCCTACGAGCAGTACTTC
TRBJ2-5	few	TRBD1	17	TRBV7-2	CASSASSPGTGQETQYF	TGTGCCAGCAGCGCTTCCAGCCCCGGGACAGGCCAAGAGACCCAGTACTTC
TRBJ2-3	-	TRBD2	16	TRBV14	CASSQESRGSTDTQYF	TGTGCCAGCAGCCAAGAATCGCGGGGGAGCACAGATACGCAGTATTTT
TRBJ1-2	-	-	16	TRBV9	CASSVAASPGFGGYTF	TGTGCCAGCAGCGTAGCGGCGAGCCCAGGGTTCGGTGGCTACACCTTC
TRBJ2-5	-	-	15	TRBV7-8	CASSSPGTQKETQYF	TGTGCCAGCAGCTCCCCCGGGACACAGAAAGAGACCCAGTACTTC
TRBJ2-4	-	TRBD1	15	TRBV6-6	CASSYPADRGGIQYF	TGTGCCAGCAGTTACCCCGCGGACAGGGGAGGCATTCAGTACTTC
TRBJ2-3	-	TRBD2	15	TRBV27	CASSNLAGSTDTQYF	TGTGCCAGCAGTAACCTAGCGGGTAGCACAGATACGCAGTATTTT
TRBJ1-3	-	-	15	TRBV6-1	CASRTADWGGNTIYF	TGTGCCAGCAGGACAGCAGATTGGGGAGGAAACACCATATATTTT
TRBJ2-3	-	-	17	TRBV2	CASSEVSGRLTTDTQYF	TGTGCCAGCAGTGAAGTGTCAGGGCGGCTCACCACAGATACGCAGTATTTT
TRBJ1-2	few	TRBD1	14	TRBV15	CATSRVSRGLGYTF	TGTGCCACCAGCAGAGTCAGCAGGGGGCTCGGCTACACCTTC
TRBJ1-2	-	-	15	TRBV5-1	CASSLFRGTGYGYTF	TGCGCCAGCAGCTTGTTTAGGGGAACTGGCTATGGCTACACCTTC
TRBJ2-3	-	-	15	TRBV10-1	CASRRKGGDADTQYF	TGCGCCAGCAGGAGAAAGGGGGGGGATGCGGATACGCAGTATTTT
TRBJ2-1	-	-	16	TRBV19	CASSMKGSGPQDEQFF	TGTGCCAGTAGTATGAAGGGGTCGGGCCCTCAGGATGAGCAGTTCTTC
TRBJ2-3	-	TRBD2	16	TRBV9	CASSAGGGRAEDTQYF	TGTGCCAGCAGCGCTGGAGGCGGGAGGGCCGAAGATACGCAGTATTTT
TRBJ2-7	-	-	13	TRBV10-1	CASGDPGSSEQYF	TGCGCCAGCGGGGATCCAGGGTCAAGCGAGCAGTACTTC
TRBJ1-2	-	-	13	TRBV19	CASLEHDFYGYTF	TGTGCCAGCCTCGAACATGACTTCTATGGCTACACCTTC
TRBJ1-2	-	TRBD1	17	TRBV28	CASSPLQKTGVRYGYTF	TGTGCCAGCAGTCCTCTCCAAAAGACAGGGGTGCGATATGGCTACACCTTC
TRBJ2-2	-	-	15	TRBV9	CASSVLLQNTGELFF	TGTGCCAGCAGCGTATTACTACAGAACACCGGGGAGCTGTTTTTT
TRBJ2-3	-	-	15	TRBV9	CASSVSGLRTDTQYF	TGTGCCAGCAGCGTGAGCGGTCTCCGCACAGATACGCAGTATTTT
TRBJ2-1	-	-	13	TRBV12-5	CASGLGVGNEQFF	TGTGCTAGTGGTTTGGGGGTTGGGAATGAGCAGTTCTTC
TRBJ1-1	many	-	14	TRBV7-9	CASSFRSWGPEAFF	TGTGCCAGCAGCTTCCGAAGTTGGGGCCCTGAAGCTTTCTTT
TRBJ2-7	-	-	11	TRBV19	CASSGAYEQYF	TGTGCCAGTAGTGGTGCTTACGAGCAGTACTTC
TRBJ1-1	-	-	11	TRBV25-1	CASSVGPEAFF	TGTGCCAGCAGTGTTGGACCTGAAGCTTTCTTT
TRBJ2-7	-	-	14	TRBV5-6	CASSPGASSYEQYF	TGTGCCAGCAGCCCCGGGGCAAGCTCCTACGAGCAGTACTTC
TRBJ1-2	-	TRBD1	16	TRBV4-3	CASSQVGTGGHYGYTF	TGCGCCAGCAGCCAAGTAGGGACAGGGGGCCACTATGGCTACACCTTC
TRBJ2-1	-	-	15	TRBV4-3	CASSQGSLGGYEQFF	TGCGCCAGCAGCCAAGGGAGCCTAGGTGGCTATGAGCAGTTCTTC
TRBJ2-3	-	-	10	TRBV6-5	CTSGTDTQYF	TGTACCAGTGGAACAGATACGCAGTATTTT
TRBJ1-6	-	-	14	TRBV15	CATSRDVQGSPLHF	TGTGCCACCAGCAGAGATGTACAAGGTTCACCCCTCCACTTT
TRBJ1-1	few	-	12	TRBV11-2	CASSFSNTEAFF	TGTGCCAGCAGCTTTTCGAACACTGAAGCTTTCTTT
TRBJ1-1	-	-	14	TRBV9	CASSVGWGRTEAFF	TGTGCCAGCAGCGTAGGATGGGGGAGGACTGAAGCTTTCTTT
TRBJ1-2	few	-	13	TRBV18	CASLLTLGDGYTF	TGTGCCAGCCTCCTGACCCTAGGGGATGGCTACACCTTC
TRBJ2-5	-	TRBD1	15	TRBV5-5	CASSLRQGYQETQYF	TGTGCCAGCAGCTTGAGACAGGGCTACCAAGAGACCCAGTACTTC
TRBJ2-7	-	-	13	TRBV4-3	CASSQALNAEQYF	TGCGCCAGCAGCCAGGCGCTGAACGCCGAGCAGTACTTC
TRBJ1-4	-	TRBD1	13	TRBV28	CASSDRGKEKLFF	TGTGCCAGCAGTGACAGGGGGAAGGAAAAACTGTTTTTT